A single sample gave rise to the 14 T cell receptor beta chains below, sequenced in a study of T-cell memory formation after mild COVID-19. TCRdb itself ran the 5' RACE reads through MiXCR, one entry per CDR3 protein. This repertoire shows roughly 190,000 distinct CDR3 sequences, about 11% found once; its top ten account for approximately 2.8%. Sequenced sample: PBMCs or a T cell subset sorted from them (not recorded which). These receptors originate from a man aged 18 to 35 who had mild COVID-19 (a few samples of this study predate the infection). Cell type and time point are not known.

DNA for the CDR3: TGTGCCAGCAGATTCACCCCAGGGGTGGGCACCGGGGAGCTGTTTTTT. Translation: CASRFTPGVGTGELFF. The chain carries TRBV12-3 or TRBV12-4 and TRBJ2-2; perhaps TRBD1 as D (6 bases). The CDR3 extends over 16 amino acids. V lost 6 bases to trimming and J lost 4 bases, with 18 bases between them.

This clonotype was detected only a few times. The chain is built from TRBV18 and TRBJ1-1; maybe TRBD1 (5 bases). Germline V CDR1 and CDR2: KGHSH, LQKENI. Trimming pared 3 bases from V and 7 bases from J, leaving 15 bases between. This CDR3 has 14 amino acids. CDR3 loop: CASSPQGFPNEAFF. CDR3 coding DNA: TGTGCCAGCTCACCGCAGGGTTTCCCTAATGAAGCTTTCTTT.

The table lists this clonotype with many counts. V and J are TRBV11-1 and TRBJ2-7, with D maybe TRBD2 (5 bases). CDR3 length: 13 amino acids. Trimming removed 5 bases at V and 2 bases at J, with 10 bases between. Germline values: CDR1 SGHAT, CDR2 FQDESV (reference sequence). CDR3 protein: CASSRSGTYEQYF. CDR3 nucleotides: TGTGCCAGCAGCAGGTCCGGGACCTACGAGCAGTACTTC.

V gene TRBV7-2 combines with J gene TRBJ2-1; 10 bases align to TRBD2. This CDR3 is 16 amino acids long. Trimming took 5 bases from V and 3 from J; bases not matched to a gene: 7. Germline V gene sequence: CDR1 SGHTA, CDR2 FQGNSA. CDR3 sequence (DNA): TGTGCCAGCAGCCTTCTAGCGGGGGCCTTCTACAATGAGCAGTTCTTC. Residues: CASSLLAGAFYNEQFF.

This clonotype was counted only a few times. The CDR3 spells CSVTRGAQETQYF. The CDR3 DNA sequence: TGCAGTGTTACGCGGGGGGCCCAAGAGACCCAGTACTTC. V and J are TRBV20-1 and TRBJ2-5; 8 nucleotides align to TRBD2. The CDR3 is made up of 13 amino acids. V lost 7 bases to trimming and J lost 1 base; unmatched junction nucleotides: 5. From germline, CDR1 is DFQATT and CDR2 SNEGSKA (reference sequence).

This chain connects TRBV5-4 to TRBJ2-7; no clear D. There are 15 residues in the CDR3. Trimming removed 4 bases from V and 0 bases from J, with 14 bases in between. The germline V gene has CDR1 SGHNT and CDR2 YYREEE (reference sequence). The CDR3 DNA sequence: TGTGCCAGCAGCCTCCCTGGCGCCAGCTCCTACGAGCAGTACTTC. As protein: CASSLPGASSYEQYF.

This clonotype has only a few counts. V is TRBV20-1 and J is TRBJ1-1; unclear D gene. CDR3 size: 13 residues. V was pared by 0 bases and J by 6 bases, with 11 bases between. Germline V gene sequence: CDR1 DFQATT, CDR2 SNEGSKA (reference sequence). The DNA of the CDR3 is TGCAGTGCTAGAGACGTTGCTTTGTCTGAAGCTTTCTTT. As protein: CSARDVALSEAFF.

The chain links TRBV9 to TRBJ1-1, with D uncertain. Per germline, CDR1 SGDLS and CDR2 YYNGEE. Trimming stripped 0 bases from V and 12 bases from J, with 15 bases between. This CDR3 is built from 13 residues. The CDR3 DNA is TGTGCCAGCAGCGTAGAAGTAGCCTCTACTCCTTTCTTT. Translating it yields CASSVEVASTPFF.

The rearrangement uses TRBV5-1 and TRBJ1-3, with a possible D match to TRBD1 (5 bases). CDR3 length: 14 residues. Trimming took 4 bases from V and 4 from J, leaving 12 bases between them. Germline V lookup: CDR1 SGHRS, CDR2 YFSETQ. CDR3 DNA: TGCGCCAGCAGCGCAGGGAATTCAGGAAACACCATATATTTT. Translation gives CASSAGNSGNTIYF.

Many counts were recorded for this clonotype. The chain links TRBV27 to TRBJ2-3; 8 bases are a match to TRBD1. V lost 2 bases and J lost 3; bases outside the gene matches: 1. Germline V lookup: CDR1 MNHEY, CDR2 SMNVEV (reference sequence). The CDR3 is 14 amino acids. CDR3 sequence: CASSLRDRTDTQYF. The CDR3 nucleotides read TGTGCCAGCAGTTTAAGGGACAGGACAGATACGCAGTATTTT.

At least ten counts were recorded for this clonotype. The chain links TRBV12-3 or TRBV12-4 to TRBJ1-1, with 7 bases aligning to TRBD1. This CDR3 spans 13 amino acids. The J segment lost 5 bases and the V segment lost 6 bases, leaving 6 bases of the junction unmatched. The CDR3 DNA reads TGTGCCAGCAGCCAGGGGGGGAGAACTGAAGCTTTCTTT. The encoded protein is CASSQGGRTEAFF.

This chain joins TRBV19 and TRBJ1-3, with D perhaps matching TRBD1 (5 bases). CDR3 length equals 15 residues. Germline V gene sequence: CDR1 LNHDA, CDR2 SQIVND (reference sequence). The V and J ends lost 4 bases and 0 bases respectively, with 10 bases between them. CDR3 in DNA: TGTGCCAGTAGTACGGGACGGAGCTCTGGAAACACCATATATTTT. Its translation: CASSTGRSSGNTIYF.

This clonotype was seen a few times. The rearrangement joins TRBV12-3 or TRBV12-4 to TRBJ2-1, with 9 bases that match TRBD2. V trimming: 6 bases; J trimming: 10 bases; junction bases outside the gene matches: 13. This CDR3 is built from 15 residues. The CDR3 loop is CASRGGLATRYEQFF. In DNA form, the CDR3 reads TGTGCCAGCAGGGGGGGACTAGCAACGAGGTACGAGCAGTTCTTC.

This chain links TRBV9 with TRBJ2-3; 11 bases match TRBD2. Germline loops: CDR1 SGDLS, CDR2 YYNGEE. The CDR3 is 14 amino acids. Trimming removed 4 bases from V and 4 bases from J; junction bases left unmatched: 2. DNA for the CDR3: TGTGCCAGCAGCTTGACTAGCGGGGCAGATACGCAGTATTTT. Its translation: CASSLTSGADTQYF.